Shown below are 30 T cell receptor beta chains from a single sample sequenced in a study of cytomegalovirus exposure and HLA in healthy donors listed by TCRdb under 2017. Receptor libraries were prepared by the immunoSEQ multiplex PCR assay. For the multiplex PCR, a mixture combining 60 forward primers for TCR Vbeta segments and 13 reverse primers for TCR Jbeta segments was used. TCRdb stores this immuneACCESS table with in-frame sequences only. Part of the clones is absent; in the studies checked, under half of the shortfall reflects unresolved V genes, and no reason is known for the rest. This sample gives about 180,000 clones in total; around 80% of them show up just once. About 1.5% of the sample goes to the ten largest clones. The material sequenced was PBMCs. The receptors shown here come from a man between 40 and 49 years old in good health and CMV-seronegative.

The chain joins TRBV27 to TRBJ2-3; 9 bases are a match to TRBD1. The CDR3 loop spans 21 amino acids. Germline trimming cut 1 base from V and 0 bases from J; bases unmatched to any gene: 17. Germline V gene lookup returns CDR1 MNHEY and CDR2 SMNVEV (reference sequence). DNA for the CDR3: TGTGCCAGCAGTTTATATATGGAGGGAGGGACAGGGCCCTCTAGCACAGATACGCAGTATTTT. Amino acids: CASSLYMEGGTGPSSTDTQYF.

The sample holds one count of this clone. The chain links TRBV5-6 to TRBJ2-1, with 8 positions matching TRBD2. Germline values: CDR1 SGHDT, CDR2 YYEEEE. The V and J ends lost 1 base and 10 bases, in that order; junction bases with no gene match: 10. The CDR3 covers 15 residues. For the CDR3, the DNA is TGTGCCAGCAGCTTGTTCGGGAGGGCCGTGGAGGAGCAGTTCTTC. Translating it yields CASSLFGRAVEEQFF. Drawing the rest from reference TRBV5-6 and TRBJ2-1, the complete variable domain is DAGVTQSPTHLIKTRGQQVTLRCSPKSGHDTVSWYQQALGQGPQFIFQYYEEEERQRGNFPDRFSGHQFPNYSSELNVNALLLGDSALYLCASSLFGRAVEEQFFGPGTRLTVL.

The genes are TRBV5-5 and TRBJ2-7, with TRBD1 matching over 7 bases. CDR1 is SGHKS, CDR2 YYEKEE, per germline (reference sequence). After removal of 0 bases from V and 4 bases from J, the junction contained 10 bases not matched to a gene. The CDR3 totals 16 residues. DNA of the CDR3: TGTGCCAGCAGCTTGGCTAAAGGTGACAGGGATTACGAGCAGTACTTC. It translates to CASSLAKGDRDYEQYF.

The V gene is TRBV30, the J gene TRBJ1-5; D is possibly TRBD1 (5 bases). The ends were cut back, 5 bases at V and 7 bases at J, with 18 bases in the middle. The CDR3 spans 14 residues. The germline CDR1 and CDR2 sequences are GTSNPN and SVGIG (reference sequence). This chain's CDR3 is CAWALDGGNQPQHF. CDR3 nucleotides: TGTGCCTGGGCCCTGGACGGGGGGAACCAGCCCCAGCATTTT. Looking up the rest from reference TRBV30 and TRBJ1-5 gives the full variable domain: SQTIHQWPATLVQPVGSPLSLECTVEGTSNPNLYWYRQAAGRGLQLLFYSVGIGQISSEVPQNLSASRPQDRQFILSSKKLLLSDSGFYLCAWALDGGNQPQHFGDGTRLSIL.

The chain links TRBV21-1 to TRBJ2-7; TRBD2, the table's D call, lacks a check against the DNA. TRBV21-1 constitutes a pseudogene. The CDR3 length is 13 residues. In nucleotides, the CDR3 is TGTGCCAGCGCGAGCGGGAGGGCCGGCGAGCAGTACTTC. This encodes CASASGRAGEQYF.

The chain recombines TRBV9 with TRBJ1-6, with TRBD1 matching over 7 bases. Germline lookup yields CDR1 SGDLS and CDR2 YYNGEE. This CDR3 has 17 residues. Trimming cost V 3 bases and J 7 bases; bases outside gene matches: 13. For the CDR3, the DNA is TGTGCCAGCAGCGGAACCCTCGGGACAGACAACAATTCACCCCTCCACTTT. It encodes CASSGTLGTDNNSPLHF.

The gene calls are TRBV5-1 and TRBJ2-3; TRBD2 matches at 7 bases. The V gene end was trimmed by 4 bases and the J gene end by 3 bases; junction bases not matched to a gene: 5. Germline V gene sequence: CDR1 SGHRS, CDR2 YFSETQ. This CDR3 has 14 amino acids. The CDR3 DNA reads as TGCGCCAGCAGCGGGAGGGGAGGGACAGATACGCAGTATTTT. Translating gives CASSGRGGTDTQYF.

This clone was detected a few times. V is TRBV7-9 and J is TRBJ1-3; 9 bases are a match to TRBD1. Trimming took 5 bases from V and 5 from J; bases not matched to a gene: 4. The V gene's germline CDR1 is SEHNR and CDR2 FQNEAQ (reference sequence). CDR3 size: 14 residues. DNA of the CDR3: TGTGCCAGCAGCCCGGGACAGGGTCGAAACACCATATATTTT. Protein product: CASSPGQGRNTIYF.

On this clone: This sample includes further DNA sequences coding for the same CDR3. This sequence joins TRBV4-3 and TRBJ2-2; the match to TRBD2 covers 9 bases. The CDR3 totals 16 residues. The V gene end was trimmed by 1 base and the J gene end by 2 bases; junction bases not matched to a gene: 2. CDR1 and CDR2 (germline): LGHNA, YSLEER. CDR3 DNA sequence: TGCGCCAGCAGCCAAGGGCGGGGGGGAAACACCGGGGAGCTGTTTTTT. Its translation is CASSQGRGGNTGELFF.

The chain carries TRBV9 and TRBJ1-1, with 7 nucleotides matching TRBD1. Germline CDR1 SGDLS, CDR2 YYNGEE. V dropped 3 bases and J dropped 1; count of bases not matched to a gene: 3. This CDR3 has 14 residues. This CDR3 is CASSGGTANTEAFF. The CDR3 nucleotides are TGTGCCAGCAGCGGCGGGACAGCGAACACTGAAGCTTTCTTT.

This clone was counted once. The V call is TRBV30, the J call TRBJ2-3; 12 nucleotides match TRBD1. The CDR3 is 15 amino acids. The trim removed 3 bases at V and 4 bases at J, leaving 5 bases unmatched. The germline gives CDR1 GTSNPN, CDR2 SVGIG (reference sequence). CDR3 protein: CAWRPGTGGSDTQYF. In nucleotides, the CDR3 is TGTGCCTGGAGGCCCGGGACAGGGGGCTCAGATACGCAGTATTTT.

J is TRBJ2-3 and V is TRBV18, with D perhaps matching TRBD2 (7 bases). Germline V lookup: CDR1 KGHSH, CDR2 LQKENI. The CDR3 extends over 14 amino acids. Trimming cost V 0 bases and J 5 bases, with 9 bases left between them. Written as DNA, the CDR3 is TGTGCCAGCTCACCACCGGGGGGGCAAGATACGCAGTATTTT. Residues: CASSPPGGQDTQYF.

This clone occurred once. V is TRBV5-1 and J is TRBJ2-2, with TRBD2 as a possible D gene (6 bases). The CDR3 has 15 residues. The V end lost 3 bases, the J end lost 0 bases, and 9 bases lay between the germline ends. CDR1 SGHRS and CDR2 YFSETQ come from the germline V gene. CDR3: CASSWREANTGELFF. Written as DNA, the CDR3 is TGCGCCAGCAGCTGGAGGGAGGCGAACACCGGGGAGCTGTTTTTT.

This clone has only a few counts. The J gene is TRBJ1-1, the V gene TRBV5-1, with D perhaps TRBD1 (6 bases). From germline, CDR1 is SGHRS and CDR2 YFSETQ. V lost 4 bases and J lost 7, with 14 bases in between. This CDR3 contains 13 residues. Here the CDR3 reads CASSPNRVDEAFF. In DNA form, the CDR3 reads TGCGCCAGCAGCCCTAACAGGGTTGATGAAGCTTTCTTT.

The gene calls are TRBV28 and TRBJ2-3; 13 bases line up with TRBD2. Germline CDR1 is MDHEN and CDR2 is SYDVKM. The CDR3 spans 16 residues. The V gene end was trimmed by 9 bases and the J gene end by 0 bases; junction bases not matched to a gene: 6. The CDR3 loop is CASITSGRGSTDTQYF. The CDR3, as DNA: TGTGCCAGTATCACTAGCGGGAGGGGAAGCACAGATACGCAGTATTTT.

This clone was observed a few times. The V and J genes are TRBV6-4 and TRBJ2-3, with D possibly being TRBD2 (6 bases). Per germline, CDR1 MRHNA and CDR2 SNTAGT. This CDR3 contains 15 residues. Trimming took 6 bases from V and 2 from J, leaving 15 bases between them. CDR3 sequence (DNA): TGTGCCAGCAGCCCGGGACTCCAATACACAGATACGCAGTATTTT. Protein sequence: CASSPGLQYTDTQYF.

The rearrangement uses TRBV28 and TRBJ2-2, with D possibly TRBD1 on 6 matching bases. Germline CDR1 MDHEN, CDR2 SYDVKM. The CDR3 extends over 15 amino acids. V was shortened by 5 bases and J by 2 bases, with 12 bases between the two germline ends. CDR3 residues: CASSPGQINTGELFF. The CDR3, as DNA: TGTGCCAGCAGTCCCGGACAGATTAACACCGGGGAGCTGTTTTTT.

The chain links TRBV28 to TRBJ2-7; 7 nucleotides line up with TRBD2. This CDR3 comprises 15 residues. Germline assignment: CDR1 MDHEN and CDR2 SYDVKM. Losses at the gene ends were 1 base for V and 4 bases for J; bases not matched to a gene: 7. This chain's CDR3 is CASSLFQAGVYEQYF. The CDR3 DNA sequence: TGTGCCAGCAGTTTATTTCAGGCGGGGGTTTACGAGCAGTACTTC. The variable domain in full, completed from reference TRBV28 and TRBJ2-7, reads DVKVTQSSRYLVKRTGEKVFLECVQDMDHENMFWYRQDPGLGLRLIYFSYDVKMKEKGDIPEGYSVSREKKERFSLILESASTNQTSMYLCASSLFQAGVYEQYFGPGTRLTVT.

J is TRBJ1-1 and V is TRBV29-1; D possibly corresponds to TRBD1 (5 bases). The CDR3 spans 15 residues. Germline V CDR1 and CDR2: SQVTM, ANQGSEA. V was clipped by 1 base and J by 2 bases, with 14 bases between them. Written as DNA, the CDR3 is TGCAGCGTTGAAGGGATTAAAGGGGTAAACACTGAAGCTTTCTTT. As protein: CSVEGIKGVNTEAFF.

The rearrangement joins TRBV9 to TRBJ2-5; TRBD1 is a possible D gene (5 bases). Trimming shortened V by 0 bases and J by 5 bases, and 17 bases separated the two germline ends. The CDR3 length is 16 residues. Germline values: CDR1 SGDLS, CDR2 YYNGEE. The CDR3 here is CASSVGGLQAGETQYF. CDR3 nucleotide sequence: TGTGCCAGCAGCGTAGGAGGTTTACAGGCCGGGGAGACCCAGTACTTC.

V usage is TRBV4-3 and J usage is TRBJ2-1; 9 nucleotides line up with TRBD2. With V trimmed by 0 bases and J by 8 bases, 8 bases remained unmatched. This CDR3 has 16 amino acids. Per the germline V gene, CDR1 is LGHNA and CDR2 is YSLEER. This chain's CDR3 is CASSQDHAGGSHEQFF. As DNA, the CDR3 is TGCGCCAGCAGCCAAGATCATGCGGGAGGGTCGCATGAGCAGTTCTTC.

J is TRBJ2-2 and V is TRBV5-6; 8 bases line up with TRBD2. The CDR3 length is 15 residues. J was trimmed by 1 base and V by 5 bases; bases with no gene match: 4. CDR1 is SGHDT, CDR2 YYEEEE, per germline. The CDR3 bases are TGTGCCAGCAGTTTAGCGGGATGGAACACCGGGGAGCTGTTTTTT. This gives the protein CASSLAGWNTGELFF.

The CDR3 nucleotides read TGTGCCAGCAGCGTCGGGACATTTCCTAGCACAGATACGCAGTATTTT. As protein: CASSVGTFPSTDTQYF. V usage is TRBV5-6 and J usage is TRBJ2-3; possible D gene TRBD1, 6 bases. Trimming left V 4 bases short and J 0 bases short, with 15 bases between. The germline V gene encodes CDR1 SGHDT and CDR2 YYEEEE. This CDR3 has 16 residues.

The DNA of the CDR3 is TGTGCCAGCAGCTACACGGACCGGGGGTTCCACGAGCAGTACTTC. Amino acid sequence: CASSYTDRGFHEQYF. J is TRBJ2-7 and V is TRBV5-8; possible D gene TRBD2, 6 bases. This CDR3 comprises 15 residues. Between the trimmed V and J ends, which lost 3 bases and 5 bases, there was a span of 18 bases. CDR1 is SGHTS, CDR2 YDEGEE, per germline.

The chain carries TRBV6-1 and TRBJ2-5; D is perhaps TRBD1 (6 bases). The germline gives CDR1 MNHNS, CDR2 SASEGT. Trimming took 6 bases from V and 5 from J, leaving 10 bases between them. The CDR3 length is 12 residues. For the CDR3, the DNA is TGTGCCAGCAGAACAGGGCTGGAGACCCAGTACTTC. Translated: CASRTGLETQYF.

The chain has TRBV27 and TRBJ1-1; 9 bases align to TRBD1. The CDR3 contains 14 residues. CDR1 is MNHEY, CDR2 SMNVEV, per germline (reference sequence). Unmatched junction bases numbered 4, after V lost 4 bases and J lost 4 bases. The CDR3 sequence: CASSSDRGGTEAFF. The CDR3 DNA is TGTGCCAGCAGTTCGGACAGGGGTGGCACTGAAGCTTTCTTT.

The chain joins TRBV7-2 to TRBJ1-5; D may be TRBD1 (5 bases). This CDR3 has 15 amino acids. Germline lookup yields CDR1 SGHTA and CDR2 FQGNSA. Trimming took 6 bases from V and 3 from J, leaving 15 bases between them. CDR3: CASSPQGGVNQPQHF. The CDR3 nucleotides read TGTGCCAGCAGTCCCCAGGGAGGAGTCAATCAGCCCCAGCATTTT.

The sample holds a few counts of this clone. This sequence joins TRBV29-1 and TRBJ1-1, with 8 bases lining up with TRBD1. Trimming removed 5 bases from V and 5 bases from J; junction bases left unmatched: 4. The length of the CDR3 is 12 residues. The germline V gene has CDR1 SQVTM and CDR2 ANQGSEA. The CDR3 is CSVTGGRTEAFF. CDR3 nucleotides: TGCAGCGTTACAGGGGGGAGAACTGAAGCTTTCTTT. The variable domain in full, completed from reference TRBV29-1 and TRBJ1-1, reads SAVISQKPSRDICQRGTSLTIQCQVDSQVTMMFWYRQQPGQSLTLIATANQGSEATYESGFVIDKFPISRPNLTFSTLTVSNMSPEDSSIYLCSVTGGRTEAFFGQGTRLTVV.

The chain uses TRBV6-5 and TRBJ2-1, with 13 positions matching TRBD2. CDR3 size: 16 residues. CDR1 and CDR2 from the germline V gene are MNHEY and SVGAGI. Unmatched junction bases numbered 6, after V lost 0 bases and J lost 10 bases. CDR3: CASSYSGLAGAGEQFF. The DNA for the CDR3 is TGTGCCAGCAGTTACTCAGGACTAGCGGGAGCGGGGGAGCAGTTCTTC.

This clone is a singleton in its sample. The rearrangement joins TRBV7-9 to TRBJ2-2; unclear D gene. Germline V CDR1 and CDR2: SEHNR, FQNEAQ (reference sequence). This CDR3 region has 16 residues. Trimming left V 0 bases short and J 7 bases short, with 15 bases between. Written as DNA, the CDR3 is TGTGCCAGCAGCTTAGCGACGACGGGTTCTGGCGGGGAGCTGTTTTTT. This sequence encodes CASSLATTGSGGELFF.